The 5 T cell receptor beta chains below were found in one sample sequenced in a study of blood T cell repertoires in COVID-19. Generated by immunoSEQ multiplex PCR, the TCRdb table keeps only in-frame clones and is missing some. The sample includes fewer than 600,000 clones, over 75% of them seen just once. The material sequenced was PBMCs or T cells enriched from blood (not recorded which). Receptors were obtained from a woman aged 40-49 years who had recovered from COVID-19.

There are a few counts of this clone. The rearrangement links TRBV5-4 to TRBJ2-6; D call uncertain. V lost 1 base and J 0 bases, leaving 5 bases between the germline ends. CDR1 and CDR2 (germline): SGHNT, YYREEE (reference sequence). The CDR3 is 15 residues long. The DNA of the CDR3 is TGTGCCAGCAGCTTGTATAGCTCTGGGGCCAACGTCCTGACTTTC. This sequence encodes CASSLYSSGANVLTF.

J is TRBJ1-2 and V is TRBV24-1, with 7 bases that match TRBD1. The CDR3 runs 14 residues. In germline, CDR1 is KGHDR, CDR2 SFDVKD. The junction had 3 bases not matched to a gene; V was cut back by 2 bases and J by 4 bases. The CDR3 here is CATSDSGQSYGYTF. CDR3 DNA sequence: TGTGCCACCAGTGATTCGGGACAGAGCTATGGCTACACCTTC.

The J gene is TRBJ1-1, the V gene TRBV7-9; no reliable D call. The germline V and J ends were trimmed by 5 bases and 7 bases, with 11 bases remaining between them. Germline V lookup: CDR1 SEHNR, CDR2 FQNEAQ (reference sequence). The CDR3 is 12 residues long. The DNA for the CDR3 is TGTGCCAGCAGCCACGGGTTAAATGAAGCTTTCTTT. Amino acids: CASSHGLNEAFF.

The CDR3 DNA reads TGCGCCAGCGGACCCGGGACAGGGTTGAGTACCGGGGAGCTGTTTTTT. Protein: CASGPGTGLSTGELFF. V gene TRBV5-1 combines with J gene TRBJ2-2; 9 bases map to TRBD1. Germline lookup yields CDR1 SGHRS and CDR2 YFSETQ. The CDR3 loop spans 16 amino acids. V lost 7 bases and J lost 5; bases outside the gene matches: 12.

The count of this clone is one. The chain couples TRBV14 to TRBJ2-1; weak D call: TRBD2 (6 bases). Trimming shortened V by 4 bases and J by 10 bases, and 17 bases separated the two germline ends. There are 14 residues in the CDR3. The germline CDR1 and CDR2 sequences are SGHDN and FVKESK. CDR3 nucleotide sequence: TGTGCCAGCAGCCGGGCTAGCGCCCTCCAGGAGCAGTTCTTC. Its translation is CASSRASALQEQFF.